This entry features one T cell receptor (beta chain) sequence. There are many counts of this clonotype. No antigen is known for it. No base quality information exists; no much larger clone differs at one position. Libraries were prepared through PCR. Instrument used: NextSeq 500. Preparation of bulk TCR libraries followed a previously described approach, with the TCR primers listed in Table S5. The Qiagen AllPrep DNA/RNA kit was used to purify total RNA. Before any analysis, reads coming from multiple sequencing runs of the same library were combined into one pool. From the authors' description of their analysis: Reads were retained only if an exact TCR constant sequence was present, and the retained reads were trimmed to 150 nt and grouped according to their 12-nt molecular barcodes. Reads inside each barcode group were sub-clustered using a 15% Levenshtein threshold, and a quality-weighted consensus sequence was constructed for each RNA molecule. Non-functional sequences were removed, as were lower-count sequences one edit away from another. Barcode sub-clusters with fewer than 20% of the maximum read count were removed, based on fitting two negative binomial distributions. In TCRdb, the public reads were trimmed at Q25 with fastp and aligned with MiXCR, with productive beta chains retained. One record per CDR3 amino acid sequence lists the most common genes and DNA. Clone size and V and J calls follow TCRdb, not the original study. Across this sample there are approximately 630,000 distinct CDR3 sequences, with around 25% seen only once. The top ten clonotypes cover 0.7% to 0.95% of the sample.

The data derive from a study of molecular identifiers for immune sequencing clone quantification (dated by TCRdb to the late 2010s). General notes on the study: For a replicate experiment, RNA from about 21,000 or 97,000 naive CD8 T cells was divided into five aliquots, of which four were sequenced. The study was a methods study using CD8 T cells to benchmark molecular-identifier clustering-based TCR repertoire sequencing (MIDCIRS) and TCR RNA copy counting. The paper's findings and limits, for the study overall: Clones above 20 RNA copies held over 97% of molecules in CMV-specific effector cells but under 1% in naive cells. Naive libraries contained spiked-in Jurkat TCR RNA (approximately ten copies' worth), which is not part of the donor repertoire. When barcode sub-clustering was left out, chimeric consensus sequences inflated TCR diversity, with chimeras reaching as high as 47%. Modeling indicated approximately 3 TCR RNA copies recovered per cell, compared with about 9.7 by digital PCR, which implies a capture efficiency of approximately 30%. Highly expanded clone sizes could be underestimated because identical TCR molecules may share a barcode. Spiked-in Jurkat TCR RNA equivalent to a single cell was reported to be detectable even among approximately 900,000 naive CD8 T cells.

V has 6 bases trimmed and J has 8 bases trimmed; junction bases matching no gene number 11. The germline V gene gives CDR1 as MNHGY and CDR2 as SVAAGI. The cysteine opens and the phenylalanine closes a CDR3 of 16 amino acids. Only the CDR3 region is kept as DNA, spanning 48 bases read in frame from base 1. Libraries of naive CD8 T cells were built from approximately 20,000 to 980,000 sorted cells, with 10%, 30% or 50% of the purified RNA used. Naive CD8 T cells were FACS-sorted as CD8+CD4-CCR7+CD45RA+ on a BD FACSAria II into RLT Plus buffer. Detection sensitivity was tested by spiking Jurkat RNA equal to 9 to 10 TCR copies' worth into samples containing about 18,000-1,000,000 naive CD8 T cells. Enrichment of CD8 T cells was done with RosetteSep CD8+ T Cell Enrichment Cocktail plus Ficoll-Paque, and ACK red cell lysis came afterward.

The chain links TRBV6-9 with TRBJ2-3; TRBD2 aligns with 13 central bases. Sequenced input: naive CD8+ T cells from blood, with Jurkat cell RNA spiked in. This specimen's cell subset or site label, per the study, means: FACS-sorted CD8+CD4-CCR7+CD45RA+ naive T cells. The TCR originated in a human donor in good health. Some libraries in this study had Jurkat cell RNA spiked in. The CDR3 reads CASSPGLAGTGGTQYF. The DNA reads TGTGCCAGCAGCCCGGGACTAGCGGGAACGGGCGGTACGCAGTATTTT.